The clone carrying this TCR beta chain was counted ten times or more. This record belongs to a study of identical twins. With 1 base removed from V and 4 bases from J, the gap between germline ends came to 8 bases. Germline V gene lookup returns CDR1 SQVTM and CDR2 ANQGSEA. This CDR3 has 12 residues. TCRdb reprocessed the 5' RACE reads via MiXCR and lists one record per CDR3 protein. The table includes 1.5 million to 2 million distinct CDR3 sequences, roughly a third detected once. This receptor was taken from a newborn girl in good health. V and J are TRBV29-1 and TRBJ2-7; TRBD2 might be the D (6 bases). Sequencing was done on a sample of cord blood. The CDR3 DNA sequence: TGCAGCGTTGAAGCGGGAGTTTACGAGCAGTACTTC. The encoded protein is CSVEAGVYEQYF.